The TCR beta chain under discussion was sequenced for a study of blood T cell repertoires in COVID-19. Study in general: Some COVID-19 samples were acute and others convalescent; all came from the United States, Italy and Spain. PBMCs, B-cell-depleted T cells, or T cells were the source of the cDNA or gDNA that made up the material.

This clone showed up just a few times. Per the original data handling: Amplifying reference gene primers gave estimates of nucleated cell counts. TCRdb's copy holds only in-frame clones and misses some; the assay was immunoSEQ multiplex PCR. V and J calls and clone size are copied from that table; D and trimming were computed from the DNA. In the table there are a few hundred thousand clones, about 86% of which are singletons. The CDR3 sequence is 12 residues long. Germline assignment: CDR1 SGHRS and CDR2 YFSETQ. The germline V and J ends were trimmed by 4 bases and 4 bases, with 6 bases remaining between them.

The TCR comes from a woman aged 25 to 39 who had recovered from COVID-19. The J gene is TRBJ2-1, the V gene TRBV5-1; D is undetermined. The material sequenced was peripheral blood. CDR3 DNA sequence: TGCGCCAGCAGCGGCGGATACAATGAGCAGTTCTTC. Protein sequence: CASSGGYNEQFF.